The 27 T cell receptor beta chains below all came from one sample that was sequenced in a study of T cell responses to AZD1222 COVID-19 vaccine. Profiled with immunoSEQ multiplex PCR; TCRdb holds only in-frame clones, not every one. The table records more than 95,000 clones, 90% of them present only once. Sample: peripheral blood, taken on day 0 of AZD1222 vaccination. These receptors all stem from an adult in good health.

The chain links TRBV2 to TRBJ1-1; no reliable D call. Trimming took 6 bases from V and 1 from J, leaving 9 bases between them. CDR3 length: 13 amino acids. Germline V CDR1 and CDR2: SNHLY, FYNNEI. In DNA form, the CDR3 reads TGTGCCAGCAGGACGGTTGCGAACACTGAAGCTTTCTTT. As protein: CASRTVANTEAFF.

The rearrangement links TRBV25-1 to TRBJ1-4, with D perhaps matching TRBD1 (5 bases). This CDR3 comprises 15 residues. Trimming pared 3 bases from V and 7 bases from J, leaving 15 bases between. Germline V lookup: CDR1 MGHDK, CDR2 SYGVNS. CDR3 nucleotides: TGTGCCAGCAGTGATCCTCGGGGCTATAGTGAAAAACTGTTTTTT. It translates to CASSDPRGYSEKLFF.

The chain uses TRBV7-9 and TRBJ2-6; perhaps TRBD1 as D (6 bases). The CDR3 runs 17 residues. V lost 4 bases and J lost 3, with 16 bases in between. Germline V gives CDR1 SEHNR, CDR2 FQNEAQ (reference sequence). The CDR3 DNA reads TGTGCCAGCAGCTCCAGGTGGGGGCGCAGTGGGGCCAACGTCCTGACTTTC. Encoded protein: CASSSRWGRSGANVLTF.

The V call is TRBV14, the J call TRBJ2-5; 15 bases map to TRBD2. Trimming took 4 bases from V and 4 from J; bases not matched to a gene: 4. The CDR3 is 16 amino acids. From germline, CDR1 is SGHDN and CDR2 FVKESK. The DNA for the CDR3 is TGTGCCAGCAGCCCCGGACTAGCGGGGGGGCCAGAGACCCAGTACTTC. Translating gives CASSPGLAGGPETQYF.

The V gene is TRBV15, the J gene TRBJ1-6; D not certain. V lost 9 bases and J lost 3, with 9 bases in between. This CDR3 comprises 13 residues. The V gene's germline CDR1 is LNHNV and CDR2 YYDKDF (reference sequence). The CDR3 is CATQTVYNSPLHF. The CDR3 bases are TGTGCCACGCAGACGGTCTATAATTCACCCCTCCACTTT.

This clone was counted a single time. This CDR3 reads CASSQIFGTGDTYEQYF. For the CDR3, the DNA is TGCGCCAGCAGCCAAATATTCGGGACAGGGGACACCTACGAGCAGTACTTC. The rearrangement links TRBV4-1 to TRBJ2-7; TRBD1 matches 10 bases. J gave up 2 bases and V 2 bases, and 9 bases lay outside the gene matches. The CDR3 runs to 17 residues. CDR1 and CDR2 from the germline V gene are MGHRA and YSYEKL.

The gene calls are TRBV9 and TRBJ2-2; 12 nucleotides match TRBD2. CDR3 length: 16 residues. Trimming took 4 bases from V and 5 from J; bases not matched to a gene: 6. Germline CDR1 is SGDLS and CDR2 is YYNGEE. Written as DNA, the CDR3 is TGTGCCAGCAGCCCTCGGACTAGCGGGGTAACCGGGGAGCTGTTTTTT. Translated: CASSPRTSGVTGELFF.

The chain's CDR3 is CASLREPAYNEQFF. The CDR3 DNA sequence: TGTGCCAGCCTCCGGGAGCCCGCCTACAATGAGCAGTTCTTC. The V and J genes are TRBV6-5 and TRBJ2-1, with a weak D call TRBD2 (6 bases). This CDR3 is 14 amino acids long. The V gene lost 8 bases and the J gene lost 2 bases, with 13 bases spanning the gap. CDR1 is MNHEY and CDR2 is SVGAGI in the germline V gene.

Comments on this clone: The germline gene is not matched at one end of the junction; a read error may be the cause. This sample includes further DNA sequences coding for the same CDR3. This chain links TRBV15 with TRBJ2-2; tentatively, D is TRBD1 (6 bases). The CDR3 consists of 15 residues. Germline values: CDR1 LNHNV, CDR2 YYDKDF (reference sequence). The CDR3 region has the DNA TGTGCCACCAGCAGAGGGACAGACAACACCGGAGAGCTGTTTTTT. This sequence encodes CATSRGTDNTGELFF. Drawing the rest from reference TRBV15 and TRBJ2-2, the complete variable domain is DAMVIQNPRYQVTQFGKPVTLSCSQTLNHNVMYWYQQKSSQAPKLLFHYYDKDFNNEADTPDNFQSRRPNTSFCFLDIRSPGLGDTAMYLCATSRGTDNTGELFFGEGSRLTVL.

The chain recombines TRBV6-5 with TRBJ1-2, with D tentatively TRBD1 (6 bases). V was cut by 6 bases and J by 5 bases, with 16 bases left in between. The CDR3 has 14 residues. Germline lookup yields CDR1 MNHEY and CDR2 SVGAGI. CDR3 nucleotides: TGTGCCAGCAGGAATTGGGACATGGGATATGGCTACACCTTC. Encoded protein: CASRNWDMGYGYTF.

The chain recombines TRBV7-9 with TRBJ1-2; tentative D call: TRBD1 (6 bases). Germline CDR1 SEHNR, CDR2 FQNEAQ (reference sequence). The CDR3 runs 13 residues. V lost 5 bases and J 2 bases, leaving 9 bases between the germline ends. Here the CDR3 reads CASSQDRNYGYTF. DNA for the CDR3: TGTGCCAGCAGCCAAGACAGGAACTATGGCTACACCTTC. The full variable domain, in which reference TRBV7-9 and TRBJ1-2 provide the parts outside the CDR3, is DTGVSQNPRHKITKRGQNVTFRCDPISEHNRLYWYRQTLGQGPEFLTYFQNEAQLEKSRLLSDRFSAERPKGSFSTLEIQRTEQGDSAMYLCASSQDRNYGYTFGSGTRLTVV.

The genes are TRBV3-1 (or the pseudogene TRBV3-2) and TRBJ1-2; D gene unclear. The CDR3 has 13 amino acids. The V end was cut by 0 bases, the J end by 4 bases, with 6 bases between. Germline V CDR1 and CDR2: LGHDT, YNNKEL (reference sequence). CDR3 coding DNA: TGTGCCAGCAGCCAAGATGCCTCCTATGGCTACACCTTC. Its protein is CASSQDASYGYTF.

This clone was detected only a few times. The chain couples TRBV6-4 to TRBJ2-1; 12 nucleotides line up with TRBD2. CDR3 size: 16 residues. Germline-derived CDR1 and CDR2 are MRHNA and SNTAGT. V gave up 6 bases and J gave up 9 bases; unmatched junction bases: 12. CDR3 nucleotides: TGTGCCAGCAGCCCCCGGCCTAGCGGGGGGGCCAGTGAGCAGTTCTTC. It yields the protein CASSPRPSGGASEQFF.

The chain employs TRBV6-5 and TRBJ1-2; TRBD1 matches at 12 bases. Germline loops: CDR1 MNHEY, CDR2 SVGAGI. Germline trimming cut 6 bases from V and 7 bases from J; bases unmatched to any gene: 6. There are 14 residues in the CDR3. The CDR3 coding sequence is TGTGCCAGCAGGCCCGGGACAGGGGGCCGTGGCTACACCTTC. Its protein product is CASRPGTGGRGYTF.

The chain employs TRBV15 and TRBJ2-7; TRBD1 matches 7 bases. In germline, CDR1 is LNHNV, CDR2 YYDKDF (reference sequence). This CDR3 contains 15 residues. V lost 1 base to trimming and J lost 5 bases; unmatched junction nucleotides: 8. The CDR3 here is CATSRARQGSDEQYF. The CDR3 bases are TGTGCCACCAGCAGAGCCCGACAGGGTAGCGACGAGCAGTACTTC.

This rearrangement joins TRBV5-4 to TRBJ1-2; D is possibly TRBD1 (6 bases). The CDR3 is 14 residues long. V lost 2 bases and J lost 4, with 12 bases in between. Germline V gene data show CDR1 as SGHNT and CDR2 as YYREEE (reference sequence). The CDR3 here is CASSLWGASYGYTF. The CDR3 DNA reads as TGTGCCAGCAGCTTATGGGGGGCGAGCTATGGCTACACCTTC.

This sequence joins TRBV4-2 and TRBJ2-1, with 8 bases identical to TRBD2. The germline CDR1 and CDR2 sequences are LGHNA and YNFKEQ. J lost 5 bases, V lost 1 base, and 1 base had no gene match. The CDR3 is 14 residues long. The CDR3, as DNA: TGTGCCAGCAGCCAAGTGGGACTAGACAATGAGCAGTTCTTC. This encodes CASSQVGLDNEQFF.

The CDR3 reads CASSQDLTGDTQYF. CDR3 DNA sequence: TGTGCCAGCAGCCAAGATCTAACGGGAGATACGCAGTATTTT. The V and J genes are TRBV3-1 (or the pseudogene TRBV3-2) and TRBJ2-3; D is ambiguous. There are 14 residues in the CDR3. The germline gives CDR1 LGHDT, CDR2 YNNKEL (reference sequence). V was trimmed by 0 bases and J by 5 bases, leaving 9 bases between them.

The V gene is TRBV3-1 (or the pseudogene TRBV3-2), the J gene TRBJ2-7, with 8 bases identical to TRBD2. Germline V gene data show CDR1 as LGHDT and CDR2 as YNNKEL (reference sequence). V lost 1 base and J lost 1; bases outside the gene matches: 0. This CDR3 is built from 14 residues. CDR3 in DNA: TGTGCCAGCAGCCAAGCGGGGGGGTCCTACGAGCAGTACTTC. Encoded protein: CASSQAGGSYEQYF.

The V and J genes are TRBV14 and TRBJ1-2, with no clear D. CDR1 and CDR2 from the germline V gene are SGHDN and FVKESK. The V and J ends lost 2 bases and 1 base respectively, with 5 bases between them. This CDR3 region has 13 residues. CDR3 DNA sequence: TGTGCCAGCAGCCAATTGGTTAACTATGGCTACACCTTC. Amino acid sequence: CASSQLVNYGYTF.

The rearrangement joins TRBV28 to TRBJ2-5; D not certain. Germline lookup yields CDR1 MDHEN and CDR2 SYDVKM. The ends were cut back, 4 bases at V and 4 bases at J, with 7 bases in the middle. The CDR3 covers 12 residues. CDR3 region: CASSWGRETQYF. CDR3 coding DNA: TGTGCCAGCAGTTGGGGAAGAGAGACCCAGTACTTC. The variable domain in full, completed from reference TRBV28 and TRBJ2-5, reads DVKVTQSSRYLVKRTGEKVFLECVQDMDHENMFWYRQDPGLGLRLIYFSYDVKMKEKGDIPEGYSVSREKKERFSLILESASTNQTSMYLCASSWGRETQYFGPGTRLLVL.

The chain has TRBV19 and TRBJ2-5, with D possibly TRBD2 on 5 matching bases. Germline V gives CDR1 LNHDA, CDR2 SQIVND (reference sequence). The CDR3 length is 13 residues. With 5 bases removed from V and 8 bases from J, the gap between germline ends came to 15 bases. The DNA for the CDR3 is TGTGCCAGTAGTCCCGGGCGGGCGGCCACCCAGTACTTC. Residues: CASSPGRAATQYF.

The chain recombines TRBV7-9 with TRBJ2-2, with 7 bases fitting TRBD1. CDR1 and CDR2 from the germline V gene are SEHNR and FQNEAQ (reference sequence). This CDR3 contains 14 residues. V was pared by 5 bases and J by 4 bases, with 4 bases of the junction left unmatched. CDR3 in DNA: TGTGCCAGCAGCCTCACAGGGGTCACCGGGGAGCTGTTTTTT. This gives the protein CASSLTGVTGELFF. Full variable domain (rest looked up from reference TRBV7-9 and TRBJ2-2): DTGVSQNPRHKITKRGQNVTFRCDPISEHNRLYWYRQTLGQGPEFLTYFQNEAQLEKSRLLSDRFSAERPKGSFSTLEIQRTEQGDSAMYLCASSLTGVTGELFFGEGSRLTVL.

The chain carries TRBV5-1 and TRBJ1-6, with D maybe TRBD1 (5 bases). Germline-derived CDR1 and CDR2 are SGHRS and YFSETQ. Trimming took 0 bases from V and 9 from J, leaving 10 bases between them. The CDR3 covers 14 residues. CDR3 residues: CASSLGSQGSPLHF. CDR3 sequence (DNA): TGCGCCAGCAGCTTGGGGTCCCAGGGTTCACCCCTCCACTTT.

The V call is TRBV24-1, the J call TRBJ1-5; 8 positions match TRBD1. After removal of 4 bases from V and 2 bases from J, the junction contained 9 bases not matched to a gene. CDR1 is KGHDR, CDR2 SFDVKD, per germline. CDR3 length: 17 amino acids. The CDR3 loop is CATSENPTGAGNQPQHF. The CDR3 region has the DNA TGTGCCACCAGTGAGAACCCGACAGGGGCCGGCAATCAGCCCCAGCATTTT.

The chain has TRBV9 and TRBJ2-1, with D perhaps matching TRBD1 (5 bases). Trimming cost V 0 bases and J 2 bases, with 12 bases left between them. Germline V gene lookup returns CDR1 SGDLS and CDR2 YYNGEE. There are 16 residues in the CDR3. In nucleotides, the CDR3 is TGTGCCAGCAGCGTAGCTGGGGCCCAAACCTACAATGAGCAGTTCTTC. Residues: CASSVAGAQTYNEQFF.

This chain joins TRBV29-1 and TRBJ2-7; 8 bases fit TRBD2. The CDR3 is 12 residues long. Germline CDR1 is SQVTM and CDR2 is ANQGSEA. V was pared by 5 bases and J by 6 bases, with 6 bases of the junction left unmatched. The DNA of the CDR3 is TGCAGCGTTTCGGGGGGGACGGCCGAGCAGTACTTC. Its translation is CSVSGGTAEQYF.